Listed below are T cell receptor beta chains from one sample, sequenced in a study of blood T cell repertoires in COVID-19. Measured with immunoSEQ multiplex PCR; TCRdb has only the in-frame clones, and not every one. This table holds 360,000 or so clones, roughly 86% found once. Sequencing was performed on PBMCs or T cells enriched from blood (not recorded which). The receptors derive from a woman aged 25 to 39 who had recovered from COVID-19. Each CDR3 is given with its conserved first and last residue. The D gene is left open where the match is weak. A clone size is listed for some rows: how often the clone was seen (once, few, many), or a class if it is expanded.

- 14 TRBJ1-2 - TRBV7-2 TGTGCCAGCAGCTCCAACGGGGGGGACTATGGCTACACCTTC CASSSNGGDYGYTF
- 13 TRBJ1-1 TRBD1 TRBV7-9 TGTGCCAGCTCCTTAGGAACCGGGACAGTAGCTTTCTTT CASSLGTGTVAFF
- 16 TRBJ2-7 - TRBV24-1 TGTGCCACCAGTGACTCCCTAGCGCCGAGCTCCTACGAGCAGTACTTC CATSDSLAPSSYEQYF
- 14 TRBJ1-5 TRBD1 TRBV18 TGTGCCAGCTCACCATCCAGGGGGGATCAGCCCCAGCATTTT CASSPSRGDQPQHF
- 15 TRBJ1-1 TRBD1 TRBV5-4 TGTGCCAGCAGCTTGGCCGCGGGACAGGGTCTTGAAGCTTTCTTT CASSLAAGQGLEAFF
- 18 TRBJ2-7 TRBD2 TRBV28 TGTGCCAGCAGTTTTACCTATAGCGGGACCTGGGTGGGCTACGAGCAGTACTTC CASSFTYSGTWVGYEQYF
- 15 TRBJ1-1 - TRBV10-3 TGTGCCATCAGTGAGTCGGTGACGACAAACACTGAAGCTTTCTTT CAISESVTTNTEAFF
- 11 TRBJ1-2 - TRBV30 TGTGCCGGTCGGACAGCTCCAGGCTACACCTTC CAGRTAPGYTF
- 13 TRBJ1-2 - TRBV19 TGTGCCAGTGCGACACAGGGTTTTGCCGGCTACACCTTC CASATQGFAGYTF
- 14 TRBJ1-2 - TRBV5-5 TGTGCCAGCAGCTTGGAATCCGGGGACTATGGCTACACCTTC CASSLESGDYGYTF
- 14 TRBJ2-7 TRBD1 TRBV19 TGTGCCAGTAGTCTCGGGACAGGATCCTACGAGCAGTACTTC CASSLGTGSYEQYF
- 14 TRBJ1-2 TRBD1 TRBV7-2 TGTGCCAGCAGCCGGACAGGGGACAACTATGGCTACACCTTC CASSRTGDNYGYTF
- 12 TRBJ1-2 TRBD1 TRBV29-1 TGCAGCGCTCGACAGGGACTTGTTGGCTACACCTTC CSARQGLVGYTF
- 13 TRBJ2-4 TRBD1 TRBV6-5 TGTGCCAGCACCTACAGGGGGCTTGACATTCAGTACTTC CASTYRGLDIQYF
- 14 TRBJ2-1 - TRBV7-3 TGTGCCAGCAGCACCTATATTGGGCCAGATGAGCAGTTCTTC CASSTYIGPDEQFF
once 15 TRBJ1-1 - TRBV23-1 TGCGCCAGCAGTTTCCCCCCGGCGGTTCCGATTGAAGCTTTCTTT CASSFPPAVPIEAFF
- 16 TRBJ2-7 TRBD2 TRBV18 TGTGCCAGCTCACCTCGTCTTATGGCGGGAGAGGGGGAGCAGTACTTC CASSPRLMAGEGEQYF
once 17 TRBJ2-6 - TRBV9 TGTGCCAGCAGCGTAGTAGGGGCAGGGGCTGGGGCCAACGTCCTGACTTTC CASSVVGAGAGANVLTF
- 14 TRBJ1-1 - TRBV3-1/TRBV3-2 TGTGCCAGCAGCCAACCCCCGGAGGTCGGTGAAGCTTTCTTT CASSQPPEVGEAFF
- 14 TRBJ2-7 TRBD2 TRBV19 TGTGCCAGTAGTTTTCCCGGGAGGACCTACGAGCAGTACTTC CASSFPGRTYEQYF
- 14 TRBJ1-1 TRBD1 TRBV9 TGTGCCAGCAGCGCCTTAACAGGGGATACTGAAGCTTTCTTT CASSALTGDTEAFF
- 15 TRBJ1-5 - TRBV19 TGTGCCAGTAGGCCCCCGACAGTTACCAATCAGCCCCAGCATTTT CASRPPTVTNQPQHF
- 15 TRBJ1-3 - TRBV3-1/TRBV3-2 TGTGCCAGCAGCCGGCGGACACCTCTTGGAAACACCATATATTTT CASSRRTPLGNTIYF
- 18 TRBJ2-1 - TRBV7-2 TGTGCCAGCAGCTTAGTAGCCGGGACACCTTTCTCCTACAATGAGCAGTTCTTC CASSLVAGTPFSYNEQFF
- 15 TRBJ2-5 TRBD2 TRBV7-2 TGTGCCAGCACTACTAGCGGGAGAGGGCAAGAGACCCAGTACTTC CASTTSGRGQETQYF
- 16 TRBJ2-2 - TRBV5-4 TGTGCCAGCAGCTTGGCCCAGGGGTCGAACACCGGGGAGCTGTTTTTT CASSLAQGSNTGELFF
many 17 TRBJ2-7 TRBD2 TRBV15 TGTGCCACCAGCGAGGGACTAGCGGGGGCCGGCTCCTACGAGCAGTACTTC CATSEGLAGAGSYEQYF
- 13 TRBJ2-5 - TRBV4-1 TGCGCCAGCAGCCAAACACCGAGGGAGACCCAGTACTTC CASSQTPRETQYF
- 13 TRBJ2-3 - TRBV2 TGTGCCAGCAGGACGACCGGGGGTGGGACGCAGTATTTT CASRTTGGGTQYF
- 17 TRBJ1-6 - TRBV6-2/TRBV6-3 TGTGCCAGCAGTTACTCCCTTCCGACAGGAAATAATTCACCCCTCCACTTT CASSYSLPTGNNSPLHF
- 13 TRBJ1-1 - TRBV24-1 TGTGCCACCAGTGACCGGGATAACACTGAAGCTTTCTTT CATSDRDNTEAFF
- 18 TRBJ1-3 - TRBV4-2 TGTGCCAGCAGCCAAGATTTCCCGGGTGCTGTTTCTGGAAACACCATATATTTT CASSQDFPGAVSGNTIYF
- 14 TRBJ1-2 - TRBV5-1 TGCGCCAGCAGCTTGGCCTTACAGAACTATGGCTACACCTTC CASSLALQNYGYTF
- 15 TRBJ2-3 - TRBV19 TGTGCCAGTAGTATTGTGGCGGGACCTCGAGATACGCAGTATTTT CASSIVAGPRDTQYF
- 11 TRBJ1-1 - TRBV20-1 TGCAGTGCTAGTCCCCATACTGAAGCTTTCTTT CSASPHTEAFF
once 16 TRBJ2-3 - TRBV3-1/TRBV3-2 TGTGCCAGCAGCCAAGCTATTCTAGCGAGCACAGATACGCAGTATTTT CASSQAILASTDTQYF
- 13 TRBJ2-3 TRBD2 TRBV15 TGTGCCACCAGCGGCAGACTAGCTGATACGCAGTATTTT CATSGRLADTQYF
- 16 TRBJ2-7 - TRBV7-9 TGTGCCAGCAGCCGCCCCCAGGGGACCGACGCTTACGAGCAGTACTTC CASSRPQGTDAYEQYF
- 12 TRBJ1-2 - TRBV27 TGTGCCAGCAGCAACAGGGTAGGTGGCTACACCTTC CASSNRVGGYTF
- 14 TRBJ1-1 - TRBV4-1 TGCGCCAGCAGCCAAGAATCCGGTTTCGCTGAAGCTTTCTTT CASSQESGFAEAFF
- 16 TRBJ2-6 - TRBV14 TGTGCCAGCAGCCTCTGGCGGGGTGCTGGGGCCAACGTCCTGACTTTC CASSLWRGAGANVLTF
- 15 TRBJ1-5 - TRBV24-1 TGTGCCACCAGTGATCCAGGGTTGGAGAATCAGCCCCAGCATTTT CATSDPGLENQPQHF
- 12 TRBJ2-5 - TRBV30 TGTGCCTGGAGTGACCAGCAAGAGACCCAGTACTTC CAWSDQQETQYF
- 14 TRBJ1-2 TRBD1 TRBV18 TGTGCCAGCTCACCGCGGACAGGGGACTATGGCTACACCTTC CASSPRTGDYGYTF
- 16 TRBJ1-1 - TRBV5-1 TGCGCCAGCAGCTTGGGGCACACAGGGCCGAACACTGAAGCTTTCTTT CASSLGHTGPNTEAFF
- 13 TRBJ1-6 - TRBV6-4 TGTGCCAGCGGAACAGGGTATAATTCACCCCTCCACTTT CASGTGYNSPLHF
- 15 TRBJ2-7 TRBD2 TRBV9 TGTGCCAGCAGCGTTAGCGGGGGGAGCTCCTACGAGCAGTACTTC CASSVSGGSSYEQYF
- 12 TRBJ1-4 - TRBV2 TGTGCCAGCAGTGAGAGCGGGGAAAAACTGTTTTTT CASSESGEKLFF
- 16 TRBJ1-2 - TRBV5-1 TGCGCCAGCAGCTTGGATGGCTGGGGGCAGAGAGGAGGCTACACCTTC CASSLDGWGQRGGYTF
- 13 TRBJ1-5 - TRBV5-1 TGCGCCAGCAGCTTGGGAAAGGGGCAGCCCCAGCATTTT CASSLGKGQPQHF
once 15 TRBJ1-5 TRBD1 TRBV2 TGTGCCAGCAGCCCTGTAGGGACAGGGGATCAGCCCCAGCATTTT CASSPVGTGDQPQHF
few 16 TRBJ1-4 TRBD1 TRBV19 TGTGCCAGTAGTAACGCCAGGGGGTATAGGGATGAAAAACTGTTTTTT CASSNARGYRDEKLFF
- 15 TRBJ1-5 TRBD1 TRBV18 TGTGCCAGCTCACCACAGGGGACAGACAATCAGCCCCAGCATTTT CASSPQGTDNQPQHF
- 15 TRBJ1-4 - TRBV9 TGTGCCAGCAGCGCCTCAGGTTCAACTAATGAAAAACTGTTTTTT CASSASGSTNEKLFF
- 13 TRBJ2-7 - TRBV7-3 TGTGCCAGCAGCTTAACGGGAGGGGGCGAGCAGTACTTC CASSLTGGGEQYF
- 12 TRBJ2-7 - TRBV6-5 TGTGCCAGCAGCTCCGACTCTTCGGGGCAGTACTTC CASSSDSSGQYF
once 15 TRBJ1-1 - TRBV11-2 TGTGCCAGCAGCTTAGTTATAGTCGAGGGTACTGAAGCTTTCTTT CASSLVIVEGTEAFF
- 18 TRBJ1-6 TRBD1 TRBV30 TGTGCCTGGAGCCCCGGACAGGGATCGGGATTTTTAAGTTCACCCCTCCACTTT CAWSPGQGSGFLSSPLHF
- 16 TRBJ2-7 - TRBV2 TGTGCCAGCGTCCCGGGTTTAAGCCGGGACTCCTACGAGCAGTACTTC CASVPGLSRDSYEQYF
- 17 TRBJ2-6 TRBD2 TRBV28 TGTGCCAGCAGGCCATTAGCGGGAGACTATGGGGCCAACGTCCTGACTTTC CASRPLAGDYGANVLTF